The 27 T cell receptor beta chains reported below all come from one sample, sequenced in a study of control samples from healthy donors and cancer patients. Libraries were prepared by immunoSEQ multiplex PCR; TCRdb keeps only in-frame clonotypes and omits some of them. The table has under 450,000 clones, 90% seen once; the top ten hold around 6.4%. Sequencing was done on a sample of PBMCs. The receptors stem from a man aged 35-49 years with head and neck cancer.

The chain joins TRBV5-6 to TRBJ2-2; D might be TRBD2 (5 bases). Germline lookup yields CDR1 SGHDT and CDR2 YYEEEE. The CDR3 consists of 13 residues. Trimming pared 4 bases from V and 5 bases from J, leaving 9 bases between. The CDR3 coding sequence is TGTGCCAGCAGCGGAGGAGGTACCGGGGAGCTGTTTTTT. Protein product: CASSGGGTGELFF.

The chain has TRBV5-1 and TRBJ2-7; TRBD2 matches 7 bases. The CDR3 covers 14 residues. CDR1 is SGHRS and CDR2 is YFSETQ in the germline V gene. Trimming at V came to 1 base and at J to 1 base, leaving 2 bases not matched to a gene. The CDR3 sequence is CASSLLRGSYEQYF. The CDR3 region has the DNA TGCGCCAGCAGCTTGTTGCGGGGGTCCTACGAGCAGTACTTC.

The J gene is TRBJ1-5, the V gene TRBV5-8; D unresolved. V lost 0 bases to trimming and J lost 4 bases, with 8 bases between them. The CDR3 totals 14 residues. CDR1 SGHTS and CDR2 YDEGEE come from the germline V gene. CDR3 DNA: TGTGCCAGCAGCTTGGCCGGCGGGAATCAGCCCCAGCATTTT. This translates into CASSLAGGNQPQHF.

The rearrangement joins TRBV18 to TRBJ1-4, with 10 bases fitting TRBD1. V was clipped by 6 bases and J by 0 bases; unmatched bases: 19. The CDR3 totals 21 residues. Germline values: CDR1 KGHSH, CDR2 LQKENI. The CDR3 nucleotides are TGTGCCAGCTCGCTACAAAGGCCGGGACAGGGGACATTTGCAACTAATGAAAAACTGTTTTTT. This gives the protein CASSLQRPGQGTFATNEKLFF.

This chain connects TRBV5-5 to TRBJ2-5, with D unresolved. CDR3 size: 15 residues. The V and J ends lost 1 base and 1 base respectively, with 11 bases between them. CDR1 is SGHKS and CDR2 is YYEKEE in the germline V gene (reference sequence). The CDR3 spells CASSLPEFGQETQYF. The CDR3, as DNA: TGTGCCAGCAGCTTGCCAGAATTTGGCCAAGAGACCCAGTACTTC.

The V call is TRBV6-1, the J call TRBJ2-7; D perhaps matches TRBD1 (5 bases). Germline V lookup: CDR1 MNHNS, CDR2 SASEGT. CDR3 length: 15 amino acids. Trimming took off 1 base at V and 5 bases at J, with 15 bases between the two ends. CDR3 coding DNA: TGTGCCAGCAGTGAAGGGGAAGGGGTAGTCAACGAGCAGTACTTC. The encoded protein is CASSEGEGVVNEQYF.

This sequence joins TRBV12-3 or TRBV12-4 and TRBJ1-2; D is unclear. V was clipped by 5 bases and J by 4 bases, with 11 bases between them. This CDR3 has 13 residues. The CDR3 sequence: CASSTLSGYGYTF. The CDR3 nucleotides read TGTGCCAGCAGTACTCTGTCGGGCTATGGCTACACCTTC.

For this clone: A junction end diverges from the germline sequence, so it may reflect a read error. The chain has TRBV19 and TRBJ1-2; D is unresolved. The CDR3 totals 13 residues. CDR1 and CDR2 from the germline V gene are LNHDA and SQIVND (reference sequence). The CDR3 DNA follows: TGTGCCAGTAGCCGGTCCGGAGACTATGGCCACACCTTC. Translation gives CASSRSGDYGHTF.

The chain carries TRBV4-3 and TRBJ2-7; a weak D match, TRBD2 (6 bases). V was shortened by 2 bases and J by 2 bases, with 13 bases between the two germline ends. The CDR3 runs 15 residues. Germline CDR1 reads LGHNA; CDR2 reads YSLEER. The CDR3 DNA follows: TGCGCCAGCAGCCAACTAGCGATCGGCACCTACGAGCAGTACTTC. It yields the protein CASSQLAIGTYEQYF.

V is TRBV5-1 and J is TRBJ1-2; 7 positions match TRBD1. CDR1 is SGHRS, CDR2 YFSETQ, per germline. V lost 2 bases to trimming and J lost 3 bases; unmatched junction nucleotides: 7. This CDR3 spans 15 amino acids. CDR3 residues: CASSLGGSIDYGYTF. In nucleotides, the CDR3 is TGCGCCAGCAGCTTAGGGGGCTCGATTGACTATGGCTACACCTTC.

The chain uses TRBV7-2 and TRBJ2-3; D not resolved. CDR1 is SGHTA and CDR2 is FQGNSA in the germline V gene. The V gene lost 5 bases and the J gene lost 0 bases, with 15 bases spanning the gap. This CDR3 is 16 amino acids long. This CDR3 reads CASSQDWAASTDTQYF. CDR3 sequence (DNA): TGTGCCAGCAGCCAAGACTGGGCGGCTAGCACAGATACGCAGTATTTT. Complete variable domain (other parts from reference TRBV7-2 and TRBJ2-3): GAGVSQSPSNKVTEKGKDVELRCDPISGHTALYWYRQSLGQGLEFLIYFQGNSAPDKSGLPSDRFSAERTGGSVSTLTIQRTQQEDSAVYLCASSQDWAASTDTQYFGPGTRLTVL.

This chain joins TRBV27 and TRBJ2-5, with D possibly being TRBD2 (5 bases). CDR3 length equals 15 residues. Trimming stripped 0 bases from V and 4 bases from J, with 12 bases between. CDR1 MNHEY and CDR2 SMNVEV come from the germline V gene (reference sequence). The CDR3, as DNA: TGTGCCAGCAGTTTATCACTCGCGGGTATAGAGACCCAGTACTTC. Translating gives CASSLSLAGIETQYF.

The V call is TRBV27, the J call TRBJ2-5, with no clear D. The CDR3 runs to 16 residues. CDR1 is MNHEY, CDR2 SMNVEV, per germline (reference sequence). Between the trimmed V and J ends, which lost 0 bases and 5 bases, there was a span of 16 bases. The CDR3: CASSLSFSPPGETQYF. CDR3 coding DNA: TGTGCCAGCAGTTTATCCTTTTCCCCCCCCGGTGAGACCCAGTACTTC.

This chain joins TRBV13 and TRBJ2-3; D gene uncertain. Germline assignment: CDR1 PRHDT and CDR2 FYEKMQ (reference sequence). Trimming took 0 bases from V and 0 from J, leaving 10 bases between them. The CDR3 contains 16 residues. The chain's CDR3 is CASSLGRATSTDTQYF. The CDR3, as DNA: TGTGCCAGCAGCTTAGGCCGGGCCACTAGCACAGATACGCAGTATTTT. The variable domain in full, completed from reference TRBV13 and TRBJ2-3, reads AAGVIQSPRHLIKEKRETATLKCYPIPRHDTVYWYQQGPGQDPQFLISFYEKMQSDKGSIPDRFSAQQFSDYHSELNMSSLELGDSALYFCASSLGRATSTDTQYFGPGTRLTVL.

This clone was seen more than once but under ten times. This chain links TRBV5-5 with TRBJ1-6; no reliable D call. Between the trimmed V and J ends, which lost 2 bases and 7 bases, there was a span of 7 bases. CDR1 and CDR2 from the germline V gene are SGHKS and YYEKEE (reference sequence). The CDR3 covers 13 residues. This chain's CDR3 is CASSFLTNSPLHF. For the CDR3, the DNA is TGTGCCAGCAGCTTCTTAACCAATTCACCCCTCCACTTT. Looking up the rest from reference TRBV5-5 and TRBJ1-6 gives the full variable domain: DAGVTQSPTHLIKTRGQQVTLRCSPISGHKSVSWYQQVLGQGPQFIFQYYEKEERGRGNFPDRFSARQFPNYSSELNVNALLLGDSALYLCASSFLTNSPLHFGNGTRLTVT.

V gene TRBV11-2 combines with J gene TRBJ1-6; D is unclear. Deletions cut 4 bases from V and 14 bases from J, with 9 bases between. CDR3 length: 11 amino acids. CDR1 is SGHAT and CDR2 is FQNNGV in the germline V gene. The CDR3 region has the DNA TGTGCCAGCAGCTCCTCGGGTACCCTCCACTTT. Protein product: CASSSSGTLHF.

The chain is built from TRBV28 and TRBJ2-7, with D hard to call. Germline CDR1 reads MDHEN; CDR2 reads SYDVKM. Trimming left V 2 bases short and J 2 bases short, with 4 bases between. The CDR3 is 12 amino acids. CDR3 loop: CASSLVAYEQYF. In nucleotides, the CDR3 is TGTGCCAGCAGTTTAGTTGCCTACGAGCAGTACTTC.

V is TRBV27 and J is TRBJ2-7; D is ambiguous. Between the trimmed V and J ends, which lost 1 base and 3 bases, there was a span of 13 bases. The CDR3 has 15 amino acids. Germline values: CDR1 MNHEY, CDR2 SMNVEV (reference sequence). CDR3 residues: CASSLYPATIYEQYF. The DNA for the CDR3 is TGTGCCAGCAGTTTATATCCAGCAACGATCTACGAGCAGTACTTC.

This chain links TRBV27 with TRBJ2-7; TRBD1 or TRBD2 may be the D gene (5 bases each). CDR1 MNHEY and CDR2 SMNVEV come from the germline V gene (reference sequence). V was pared by 4 bases and J by 5 bases, with 15 bases between. This CDR3 has 14 residues. The CDR3 region has the DNA TGTGCCAGCAGTTCCCGGGACCGGCGCCACGAGCAGTACTTC. It is translated as CASSSRDRRHEQYF.

The chain recombines TRBV18 with TRBJ1-5; TRBD1 agrees at 7 bases. The CDR3 runs 18 residues. CDR1 and CDR2 (germline): KGHSH, LQKENI. V was clipped by 0 bases and J by 0 bases; unmatched bases: 8. Written as DNA, the CDR3 is TGTGCCAGCTCACCACCAAACTCCGGGACAGATAGCAATCAGCCCCAGCATTTT. Protein sequence: CASSPPNSGTDSNQPQHF.

This sequence joins TRBV4-3 and TRBJ1-5, with 7 bases identical to TRBD1. The CDR3 is 14 residues long. V lost 3 bases and J lost 7; bases outside the gene matches: 6. Per germline, CDR1 LGHNA and CDR2 YSLEER. CDR3 nucleotide sequence: TGCGCCAGCAGCCAGACAGGGACGGGGCAGCCCCAGCATTTT. The encoded protein is CASSQTGTGQPQHF.

In DNA, the CDR3 is TGTGCCAGCAGCCCATTCTACCGGGACAGGGACGAAAAACTGTTTTTT. Translation gives CASSPFYRDRDEKLFF. The rearrangement uses TRBV7-2 and TRBJ1-4, with 9 bases that match TRBD1. V lost 5 bases, J lost 8 bases, and 12 bases stayed unmatched. The CDR3 sequence is 16 residues long. The germline CDR1 and CDR2 sequences are SGHTA and FQGNSA.

The J gene is TRBJ2-2, the V gene TRBV27; 8 nucleotides line up with TRBD1. CDR1 is MNHEY and CDR2 is SMNVEV in the germline V gene (reference sequence). The CDR3 loop spans 17 amino acids. V was clipped by 4 bases and J by 0 bases; unmatched bases: 7. This CDR3 is CASSSGGGPTNTGELFF. The CDR3 region has the DNA TGTGCCAGCAGTTCAGGGGGCGGACCCACGAACACCGGGGAGCTGTTTTTT.

In regard to this clone: The same CDR3 also results from other DNA sequences found in this sample. V gene TRBV7-2 combines with J gene TRBJ2-3; 13 nucleotides match TRBD2. The CDR3 loop spans 17 amino acids. Germline trimming cut 4 bases from V and 3 bases from J; bases unmatched to any gene: 7. Germline V gives CDR1 SGHTA, CDR2 FQGNSA. The chain's CDR3 is CASSSTTSGRRTDTQYF. The CDR3 DNA sequence: TGTGCCAGCAGCTCTACGACTAGCGGGAGGAGGACAGATACGCAGTATTTT.

For the CDR3, the DNA is TGTGCCAGCAGTTTTACAGGGGGGGCATTAAACTATGGCTACACCTTC. Protein: CASSFTGGALNYGYTF. The chain has TRBV28 and TRBJ1-2; 8 bases align to TRBD1. CDR1 MDHEN and CDR2 SYDVKM come from the germline V gene. V trimming: 3 bases; J trimming: 2 bases; junction bases outside the gene matches: 8. The CDR3 is 16 amino acids.

The chain carries TRBV7-6 and TRBJ2-2; D call uncertain. Germline CDR1 is SGHVS and CDR2 is FNYEAQ. V was trimmed by 4 bases and J by 6 bases, leaving 15 bases between them. This CDR3 has 15 residues. CDR3 DNA sequence: TGTGCCAGCAGCTCTCGGGTCCTCCTGTCCGGGGAGCTGTTTTTT. It translates to CASSSRVLLSGELFF.

The J gene is TRBJ2-2, the V gene TRBV4-1; 7 bases are shared with TRBD1. V shed 3 bases and J 4 bases; nucleotides not matched to a gene: 2. CDR1 and CDR2 (germline): MGHRA, YSYEKL. The CDR3 contains 14 residues. This chain's CDR3 is CASSQDRFTGELFF. In DNA form, the CDR3 reads TGCGCCAGCAGCCAGGACAGGTTCACCGGGGAGCTGTTTTTT.